This TCR beta chain is from a study of regulatory and conventional T cells in RAG deficiency. Germline CDR1 reads SNHLY; CDR2 reads FYNNEI. After removal of 2 bases from V and 3 bases from J, the junction contained 4 bases not matched to a gene. The CDR3 extends over 15 amino acids. Some clones are missing from TCRdb's copy, which holds only in-frame ones; the method was immunoSEQ multiplex PCR. The profile covers tens of thousands of clones, with 85% to 95% appearing a single time and around 0.79% taken by the ten largest. The sorted regulatory T cells were CD4+, CD25-high and CD127-low, with genomic DNA sequenced. Study-wide results and limits: RAG-deficient patients showed markedly lower Shannon entropy and higher Simpson indices than control T-cell subsets. In Omenn syndrome, Treg and Tconv repertoires overlapped >80%. These Omenn syndrome Treg sorts may hold peripherally activated cells instead.

For this clone: Its target is unknown.

The same specimen was also included in a second study, on regulatory T cells. From that report: Amplification used 52 TRBV primers and 13 TRBJ primers.

The clonotype originates from a human donor in good health. V usage is TRBV2 and J usage is TRBJ1-5; 7 positions match TRBD1. The sequenced sample consisted of Tregs sorted from blood. The DNA for the CDR3 is TGTGCCAGCAGTGAAAAACAGGGGTTCAATCAGCCCCAGCATTTT. It specifies CASSEKQGFNQPQHF.